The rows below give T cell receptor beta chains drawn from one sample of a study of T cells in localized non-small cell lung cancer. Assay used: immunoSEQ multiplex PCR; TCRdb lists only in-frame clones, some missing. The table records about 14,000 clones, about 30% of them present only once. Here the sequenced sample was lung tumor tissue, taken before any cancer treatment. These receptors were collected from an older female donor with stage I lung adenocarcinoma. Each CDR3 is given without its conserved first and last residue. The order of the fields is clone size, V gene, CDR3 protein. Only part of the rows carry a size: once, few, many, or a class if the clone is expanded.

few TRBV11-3 ASSLTPAVPSYEQY
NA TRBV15 ATSGPYRGRPLNEKLF
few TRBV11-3 ASSRDSLDNEQF
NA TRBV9 ASSVGGPASWNEKLF
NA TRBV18 ASSPTAGGLHEQY
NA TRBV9 ASSEQGVGGNEKLF
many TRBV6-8 ASSYGGASGTEAF
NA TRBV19 ASSSGGGHTDTQY
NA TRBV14 ASSPDRRREY
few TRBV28 ASTLRGTEAF